This T cell receptor (beta chain) is drawn from a study of beta chain features in type 1 diabetes. As for the study in general: Regarding age, gender and cell yields, patients proved similar to healthy donors. General study results and limits: HLA effects on TCRB rearrangement stayed unresolved here. Insertions at VDJ junctions were less frequent in type 1 diabetes patients. These patients also deleted more nucleotides at the same junctions. Possible PCR preference for shorter templates applied equally to patients and controls.

Sequencing targeted expressed TCRB transcripts, as all isolated RNA had been reverse transcribed. Only in-frame clones appear in the TCRdb table, and some are missing; sequencing was by immunoSEQ multiplex PCR. The sample lists hundreds of thousands of clones; approximately 11% were seen once. This clone occurred a few times. The target antigen is unknown. Germline CDR1 reads SGHRS; CDR2 reads YFSETQ. V shed 4 bases and J 5 bases; nucleotides not matched to a gene: 6. This CDR3 region has 15 residues. This clonotype originated in a woman aged 25-40 years in good health. The sequenced material came from naive CD4+ T cells from blood. The chain links TRBV5-1 to TRBJ2-1; 10 positions match TRBD2. The CDR3 reads CASSPRLAGDNEQFF. The CDR3 DNA follows: TGCGCCAGCAGCCCCCGTCTAGCGGGAGACAATGAGCAGTTCTTC.